These T cell receptor beta chains were read from a single sample in a study of Graves' ophthalmopathy and Graves' hyperthyroidism. In TCRdb, the multiplex PCR reads were re-called with MiXCR into one record per CDR3 protein. Counted here are a few hundred thousand distinct CDR3 sequences, 15% to 20% occurring once; the ten biggest clones make up 2% to 3%. Material: peripheral blood. The source is an adult woman with stable Graves' hyperthyroidism. CDR3s include the opening cysteine and the closing phenylalanine or tryptophan. D genes are given only for firm matches. Rows give clone size only sometimes, using once, few, many, or a class for an expanded clone.

V gene,clone size,J gene,D gene,CDR3 protein,CDR3 DNA
TRBV18,-,TRBJ1-5,TRBD1,CASSTQGLSNQPQHF,TGTGCCAGCTCAACACAGGGGCTAAGCAATCAGCCCCAGCATTTT
TRBV7-2,many,TRBJ2-2,TRBD2,CASSLAGLAAGGELFF,TGTGCCAGCAGCTTAGCGGGACTAGCGGCCGGGGGGGAGCTGTTTTTT
TRBV7-2,-,TRBJ1-6,-,CASTPGVAYYNSPLHF,TGTGCCAGCACCCCGGGAGTAGCTTACTATAATTCACCCCTCCACTTT
TRBV6-5,many,TRBJ2-7,-,CASTGGNTYEQYF,TGTGCCAGCACCGGTGGGAATACCTACGAGCAGTACTTC
TRBV19,many,TRBJ1-5,-,CASQPGTNPYSNQPQHF,TGTGCCTCACAACCCGGGACCAACCCCTATAGCAATCAGCCCCAGCATTTT
TRBV5-1,many,TRBJ2-7,TRBD1,CASSPLTGSSYEQYF,TGCGCCAGCAGCCCCTTGACAGGGAGCTCCTACGAGCAGTACTTC
TRBV7-8,many,TRBJ1-1,-,CASSQEALVNTEAFF,TGTGCCAGCAGCCAGGAGGCTTTAGTGAACACTGAAGCTTTCTTT
TRBV29-1,many,TRBJ1-5,-,CSVGGLSNQPQHF,TGCAGCGTTGGGGGTCTTAGCAATCAGCCCCAGCATTTT
TRBV15,many,TRBJ2-6,-,CATSYTRPANVLTF,TGTGCCACCAGCTATACACGGCCCGCCAACGTCCTGACTTTC
TRBV27,-,TRBJ1-2,-,CASRDSPKFGGYTF,TGTGCCAGCAGGGACAGCCCCAAGTTTGGTGGCTACACCTTC
TRBV11-1,-,TRBJ2-1,-,CASSSGTRIGNEQFF,TGTGCCAGCTCAAGTGGGACCCGGATCGGCAATGAGCAGTTCTTC
TRBV28,many,TRBJ2-4,-,CASSFTGLHLAKNIQYF,TGTGCCAGCAGTTTCACAGGGCTGCACCTAGCCAAAAACATTCAGTACTTC
TRBV12-3/TRBV12-4,many,TRBJ1-6,TRBD1,CASKPRGVYSPLHF,TGTGCCAGCAAACCCAGGGGGGTATATTCACCCCTCCACTTT
TRBV7-9,many,TRBJ1-1,-,CASRLDSGTEAFF,TGTGCCAGCAGACTCGACAGTGGGACTGAAGCTTTCTTT
TRBV4-1,many,TRBJ2-2,-,CASSQLGLLPGELFF,TGCGCCAGCAGCCAACTTGGACTACTCCCCGGGGAGCTGTTTTTT
TRBV20-1,many,TRBJ2-5,TRBD1,CSARDARPGQLLQETQYF,TGCAGTGCTAGAGATGCCCGCCCGGGACAGTTACTCCAAGAGACCCAGTACTTC